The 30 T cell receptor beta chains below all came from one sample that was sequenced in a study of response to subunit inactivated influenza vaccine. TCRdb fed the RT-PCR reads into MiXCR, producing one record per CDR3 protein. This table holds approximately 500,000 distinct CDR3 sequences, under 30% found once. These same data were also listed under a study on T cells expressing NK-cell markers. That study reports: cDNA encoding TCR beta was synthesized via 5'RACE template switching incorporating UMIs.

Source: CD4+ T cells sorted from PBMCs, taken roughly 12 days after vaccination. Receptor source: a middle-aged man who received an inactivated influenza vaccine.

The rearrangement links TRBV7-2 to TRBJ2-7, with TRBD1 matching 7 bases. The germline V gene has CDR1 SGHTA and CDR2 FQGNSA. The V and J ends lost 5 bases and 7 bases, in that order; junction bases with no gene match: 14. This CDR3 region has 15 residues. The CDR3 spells CASSPRQGTYEEQYF. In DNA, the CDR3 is TGTGCCAGCAGCCCCAGACAGGGTACCTACGAAGAGCAGTACTTC.

The CDR3 sequence is CATSGQGAVKTQYF. In DNA form, the CDR3 reads TGTGCCACCTCGGGACAGGGGGCGGTGAAGACCCAGTACTTC. The V and J genes are TRBV7-2 and TRBJ2-5; the match to TRBD1 covers 12 bases. The trim removed 10 bases at V and 6 bases at J, leaving 9 bases unmatched. Germline V CDR1 and CDR2: SGHTA, FQGNSA. This CDR3 has 14 amino acids.

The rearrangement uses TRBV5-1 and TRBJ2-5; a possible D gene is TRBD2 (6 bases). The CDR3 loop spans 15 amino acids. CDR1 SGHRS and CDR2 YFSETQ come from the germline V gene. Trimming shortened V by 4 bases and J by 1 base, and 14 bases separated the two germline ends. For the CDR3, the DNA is TGCGCCAGCAGCCCGGAGTGGGGAGGCCAAGAGACCCAGTACTTC. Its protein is CASSPEWGGQETQYF.

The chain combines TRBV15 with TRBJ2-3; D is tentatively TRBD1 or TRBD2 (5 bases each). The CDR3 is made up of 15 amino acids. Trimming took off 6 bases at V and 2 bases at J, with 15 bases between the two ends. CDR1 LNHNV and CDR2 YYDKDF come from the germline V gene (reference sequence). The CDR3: CATREGVGDTDTQYF. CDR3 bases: TGTGCCACCAGAGAGGGTGTGGGGGACACAGATACGCAGTATTTT.

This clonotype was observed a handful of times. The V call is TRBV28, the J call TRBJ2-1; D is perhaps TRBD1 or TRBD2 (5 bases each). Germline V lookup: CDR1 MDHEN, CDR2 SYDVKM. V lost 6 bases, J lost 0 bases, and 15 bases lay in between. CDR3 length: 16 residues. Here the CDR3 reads CASRGDSASSYNEQFF. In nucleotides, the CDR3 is TGTGCCAGCAGGGGGGATAGCGCGAGCTCCTACAATGAGCAGTTCTTC.

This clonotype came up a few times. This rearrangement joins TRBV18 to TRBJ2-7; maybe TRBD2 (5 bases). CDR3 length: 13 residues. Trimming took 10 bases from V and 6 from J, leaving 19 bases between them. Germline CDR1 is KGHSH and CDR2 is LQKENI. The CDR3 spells CATNEGGSREQYF. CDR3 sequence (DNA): TGTGCCACCAACGAAGGCGGGTCCCGCGAGCAGTACTTC.

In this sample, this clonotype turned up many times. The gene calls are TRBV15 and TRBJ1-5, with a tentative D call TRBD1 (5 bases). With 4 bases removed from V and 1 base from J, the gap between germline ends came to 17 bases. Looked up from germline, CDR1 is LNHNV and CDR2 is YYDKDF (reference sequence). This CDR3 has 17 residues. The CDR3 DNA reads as TGTGCCACCAGCAAAGATCAGGGTACAGTGAGCAATCAGCCCCAGCATTTT. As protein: CATSKDQGTVSNQPQHF.

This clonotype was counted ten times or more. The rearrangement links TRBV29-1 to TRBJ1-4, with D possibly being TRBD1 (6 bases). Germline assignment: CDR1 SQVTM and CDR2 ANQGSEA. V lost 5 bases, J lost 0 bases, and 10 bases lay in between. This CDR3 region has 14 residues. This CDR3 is CSVSGGATNEKLFF. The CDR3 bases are TGCAGCGTTTCGGGGGGCGCAACTAATGAAAAACTGTTTTTT.

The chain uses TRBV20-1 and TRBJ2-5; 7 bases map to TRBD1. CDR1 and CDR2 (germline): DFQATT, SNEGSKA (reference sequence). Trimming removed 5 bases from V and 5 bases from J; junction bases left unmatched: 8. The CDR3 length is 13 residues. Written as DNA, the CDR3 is TGCAGTGCTGACCTACAGGGGATGGAGACCCAGTACTTC. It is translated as CSADLQGMETQYF.

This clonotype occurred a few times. As DNA, the CDR3 is TGTGCCAGCAGTTTAGGGGGAGGAATCCTTTTCTCTGGGGCCAACGTCCTGACTTTC. Amino acids: CASSLGGGILFSGANVLTF. This sequence joins TRBV12-3 or TRBV12-4 and TRBJ2-6; tentative D call: TRBD2 (6 bases). The ends were cut back, 1 base at V and 0 bases at J, with 16 bases in the middle. The CDR3 runs to 19 residues.

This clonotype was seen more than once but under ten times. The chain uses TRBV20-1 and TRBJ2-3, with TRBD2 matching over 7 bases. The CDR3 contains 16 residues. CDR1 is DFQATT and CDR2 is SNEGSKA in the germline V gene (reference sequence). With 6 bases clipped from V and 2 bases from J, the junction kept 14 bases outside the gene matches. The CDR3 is CSANGLAERNTDTQYF. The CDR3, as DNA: TGCAGTGCAAACGGTCTAGCGGAGAGAAACACAGATACGCAGTATTTT.

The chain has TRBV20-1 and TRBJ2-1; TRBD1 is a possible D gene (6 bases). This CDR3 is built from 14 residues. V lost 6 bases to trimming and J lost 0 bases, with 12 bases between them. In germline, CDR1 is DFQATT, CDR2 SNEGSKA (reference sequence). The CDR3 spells CSALDSGSYNEQFF. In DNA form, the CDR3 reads TGCAGTGCACTGGACAGCGGCTCCTACAATGAGCAGTTCTTC.

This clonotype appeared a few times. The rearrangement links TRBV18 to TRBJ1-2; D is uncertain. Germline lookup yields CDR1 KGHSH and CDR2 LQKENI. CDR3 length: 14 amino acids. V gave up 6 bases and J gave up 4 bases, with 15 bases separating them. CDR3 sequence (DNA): TGTGCCAGCTCGCAAGACTTCGGCGGCTATGGCTACACCTTC. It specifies CASSQDFGGYGYTF.

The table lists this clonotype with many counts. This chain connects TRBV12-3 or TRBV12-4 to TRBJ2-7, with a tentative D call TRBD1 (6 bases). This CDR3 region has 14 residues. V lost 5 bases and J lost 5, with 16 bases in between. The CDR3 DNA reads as TGTGCCAGCAGTACCCGAGGGGGTTCAAACGAGCAGTACTTC. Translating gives CASSTRGGSNEQYF.

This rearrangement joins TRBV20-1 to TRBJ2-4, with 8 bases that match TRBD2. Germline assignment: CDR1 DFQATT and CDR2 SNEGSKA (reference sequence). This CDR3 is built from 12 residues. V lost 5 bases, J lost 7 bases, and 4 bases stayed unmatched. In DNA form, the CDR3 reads TGCAGTGCTTCCCCGGGGGGGAACATTCAGTACTTC. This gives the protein CSASPGGNIQYF.

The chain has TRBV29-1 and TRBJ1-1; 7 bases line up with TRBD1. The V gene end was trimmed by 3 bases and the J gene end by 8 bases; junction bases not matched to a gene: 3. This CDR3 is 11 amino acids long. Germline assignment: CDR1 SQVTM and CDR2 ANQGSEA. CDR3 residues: CSVETGIEAFF. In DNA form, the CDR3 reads TGCAGCGTTGAGACAGGGATAGAAGCTTTCTTT. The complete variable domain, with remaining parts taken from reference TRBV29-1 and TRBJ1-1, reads SAVISQKPSRDICQRGTSLTIQCQVDSQVTMMFWYRQQPGQSLTLIATANQGSEATYESGFVIDKFPISRPNLTFSTLTVSNMSPEDSSIYLCSVETGIEAFFGQGTRLTVV.

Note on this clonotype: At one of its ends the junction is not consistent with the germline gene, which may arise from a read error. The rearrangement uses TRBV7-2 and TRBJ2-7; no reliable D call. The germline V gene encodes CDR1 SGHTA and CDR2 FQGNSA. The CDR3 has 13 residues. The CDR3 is CASSFATPYEQCF. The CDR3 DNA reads TGTGCCAGCAGCTTCGCAACCCCTTACGAGCAGTGCTTC.

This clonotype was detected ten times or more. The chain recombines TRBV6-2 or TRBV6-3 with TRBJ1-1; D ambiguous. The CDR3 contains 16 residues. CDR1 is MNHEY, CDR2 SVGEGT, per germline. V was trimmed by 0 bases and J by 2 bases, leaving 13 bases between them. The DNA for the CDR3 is TGTGCCAGCAGTTACTCTCAAACAGAGATTAACACTGAAGCTTTCTTT. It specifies CASSYSQTEINTEAFF.

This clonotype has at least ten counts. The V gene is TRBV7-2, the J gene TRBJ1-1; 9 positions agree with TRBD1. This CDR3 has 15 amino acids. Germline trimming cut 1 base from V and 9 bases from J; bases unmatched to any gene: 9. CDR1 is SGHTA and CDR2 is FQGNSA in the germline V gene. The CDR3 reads CASSLVVGQGSKAFF. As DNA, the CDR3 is TGTGCCAGCAGCTTAGTAGTGGGACAGGGTTCTAAAGCTTTCTTT.

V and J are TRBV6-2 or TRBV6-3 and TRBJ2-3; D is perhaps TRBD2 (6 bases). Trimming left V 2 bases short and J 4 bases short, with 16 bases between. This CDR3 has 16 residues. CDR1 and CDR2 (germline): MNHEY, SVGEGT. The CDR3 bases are TGTGCCAGCAGTTACGTCCGTCGGGAGATCGCAGATACGCAGTATTTT. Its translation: CASSYVRREIADTQYF.

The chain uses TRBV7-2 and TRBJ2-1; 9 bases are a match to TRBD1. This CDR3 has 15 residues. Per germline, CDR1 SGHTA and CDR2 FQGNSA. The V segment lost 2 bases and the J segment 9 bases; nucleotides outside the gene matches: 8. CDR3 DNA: TGTGCCAGCAGCTTATTACAGGGGGCGGGGAGTGAGCAGTTCTTC. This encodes CASSLLQGAGSEQFF. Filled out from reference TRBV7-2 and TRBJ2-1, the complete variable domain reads GAGVSQSPSNKVTEKGKDVELRCDPISGHTALYWYRQSLGQGLEFLIYFQGNSAPDKSGLPSDRFSAERTGGSVSTLTIQRTQQEDSAVYLCASSLLQGAGSEQFFGPGTRLTVL.

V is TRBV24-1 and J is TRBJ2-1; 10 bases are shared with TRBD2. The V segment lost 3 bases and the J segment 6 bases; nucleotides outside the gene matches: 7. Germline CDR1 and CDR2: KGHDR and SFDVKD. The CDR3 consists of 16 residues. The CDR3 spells CATSDGLAGAINEQFF. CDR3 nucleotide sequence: TGTGCCACCAGTGATGGGCTAGCGGGAGCAATCAATGAGCAGTTCTTC.

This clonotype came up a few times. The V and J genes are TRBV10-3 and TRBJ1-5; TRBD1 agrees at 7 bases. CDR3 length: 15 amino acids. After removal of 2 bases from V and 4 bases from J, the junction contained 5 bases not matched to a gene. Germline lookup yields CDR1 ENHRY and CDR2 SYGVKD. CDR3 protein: CAISETGAGNQPQHF. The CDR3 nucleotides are TGTGCCATCAGTGAGACAGGGGCCGGGAATCAGCCCCAGCATTTT.

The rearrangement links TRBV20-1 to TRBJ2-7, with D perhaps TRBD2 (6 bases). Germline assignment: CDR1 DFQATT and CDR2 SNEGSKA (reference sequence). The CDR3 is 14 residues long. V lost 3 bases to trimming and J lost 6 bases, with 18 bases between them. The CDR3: CSARPGWGVGEQYF. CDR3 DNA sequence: TGCAGTGCTAGGCCTGGTTGGGGGGTTGGCGAGCAGTACTTC.

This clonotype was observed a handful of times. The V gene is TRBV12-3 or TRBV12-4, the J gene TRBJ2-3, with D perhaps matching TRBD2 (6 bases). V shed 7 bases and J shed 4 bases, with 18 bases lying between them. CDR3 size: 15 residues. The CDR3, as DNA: TGTGCCAGCACCTTGGAGGGAGTCCCCCCAGATACGCAGTATTTT. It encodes CASTLEGVPPDTQYF.

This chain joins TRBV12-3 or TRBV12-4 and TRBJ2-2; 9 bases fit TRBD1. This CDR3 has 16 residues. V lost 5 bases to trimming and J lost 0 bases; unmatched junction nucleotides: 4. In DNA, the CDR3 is TGTGCCAGCAGTCACGGACAGGGGTCGAACACCGGGGAGCTGTTTTTT. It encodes CASSHGQGSNTGELFF.

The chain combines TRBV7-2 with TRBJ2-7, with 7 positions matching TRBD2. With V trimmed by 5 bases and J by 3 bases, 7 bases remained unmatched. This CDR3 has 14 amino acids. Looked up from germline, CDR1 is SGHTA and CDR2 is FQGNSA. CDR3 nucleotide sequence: TGTGCCAGCAGCCCGGGCGGGAGTATCTACGAGCAGTACTTC. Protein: CASSPGGSIYEQYF.

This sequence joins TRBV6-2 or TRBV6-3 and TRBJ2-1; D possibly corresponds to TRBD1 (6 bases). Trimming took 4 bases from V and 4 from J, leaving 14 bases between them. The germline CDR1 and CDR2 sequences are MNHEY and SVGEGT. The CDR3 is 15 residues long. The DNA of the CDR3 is TGTGCCAGCAGTTTGAGGACAGCGCTATACAATGAGCAGTTCTTC. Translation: CASSLRTALYNEQFF.

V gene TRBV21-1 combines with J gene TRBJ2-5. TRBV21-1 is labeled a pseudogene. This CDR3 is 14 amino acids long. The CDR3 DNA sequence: TGTGCCAGCAGCAAACGGTACGGGGAAGAGACCCAGTACTTC. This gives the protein CASSKRYGEETQYF.

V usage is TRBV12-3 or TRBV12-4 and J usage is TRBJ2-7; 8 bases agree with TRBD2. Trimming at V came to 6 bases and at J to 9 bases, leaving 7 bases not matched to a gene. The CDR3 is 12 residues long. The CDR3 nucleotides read TGTGCCAGCAGCGGGCGCGGGGGGAGGCAGTACTTC. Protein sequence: CASSGRGGRQYF.